Sequencing of this T cell receptor beta chain was carried out in a study of blood T cell repertoires in COVID-19. Study-level information: Samples of COVID-19 (acute and convalescent) were obtained from the United States, Italy and Spain.

Seattle participants joined during active infection and were tracked over time. There are 15 residues in the CDR3. Germline V CDR1 and CDR2: MNHEY, SMNVEV (reference sequence). J gave up 4 bases and V 8 bases, and 11 bases lay outside the gene matches. In the original analysis: Reference gene primer amplification in the assay estimated nucleated cell counts. Generated by immunoSEQ multiplex PCR, the TCRdb table keeps only in-frame clones and is missing some. V and J calls and clone size follow that table, whereas D and trimming were derived from the DNA. The profile shows about 330,000 clones, roughly 87% of them singletons.

Sequencing was carried out using peripheral blood. The source is a man younger than 40 with COVID-19, enrolled during active disease. This chain links TRBV27 with TRBJ1-2, with 9 bases matching TRBD1. The CDR3 loop is CASSGQGRVGYGYTF. The CDR3 DNA follows: TGTGCCAGCTCGGGACAGGGACGTGTTGGCTATGGCTACACCTTC.